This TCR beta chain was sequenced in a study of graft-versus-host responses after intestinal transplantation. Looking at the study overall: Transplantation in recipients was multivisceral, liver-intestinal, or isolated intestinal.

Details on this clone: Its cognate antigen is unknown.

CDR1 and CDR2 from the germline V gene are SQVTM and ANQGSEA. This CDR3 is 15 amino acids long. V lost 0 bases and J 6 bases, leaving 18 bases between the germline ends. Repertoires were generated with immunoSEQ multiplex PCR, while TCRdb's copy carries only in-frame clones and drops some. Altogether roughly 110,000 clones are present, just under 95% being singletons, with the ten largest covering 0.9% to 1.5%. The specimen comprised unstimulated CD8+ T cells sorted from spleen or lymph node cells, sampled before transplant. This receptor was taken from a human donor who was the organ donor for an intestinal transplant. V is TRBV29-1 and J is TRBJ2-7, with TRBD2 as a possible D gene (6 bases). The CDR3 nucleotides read TGCAGCGTTGAAGAGGAATCCGGGAGTGGGGTCGAGCAGTACTTC. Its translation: CSVEEESGSGVEQYF.